The 19 T cell receptor beta chains given below trace back to one sample, sequenced in a study of blood T cell repertoires in COVID-19. Sequencing used immunoSEQ multiplex PCR; TCRdb keeps in-frame clones, though not all of them. Of 150,000 to 200,000 clones listed, roughly three quarters were seen once; the top ten hold 15% to 20%. The sequencing sample was made of peripheral blood. Source of these receptors: a man between 60 and 75 years old with active or convalescent COVID-19.

J is TRBJ1-1 and V is TRBV7-9; 7 nucleotides match TRBD1. CDR1 and CDR2 from the germline V gene are SEHNR and FQNEAQ (reference sequence). The CDR3 consists of 15 residues. Germline trimming cut 8 bases from V and 0 bases from J; bases unmatched to any gene: 9. Written as DNA, the CDR3 is TGTGCCAGCGGCCGGGACAGCACCATGAACACTGAAGCTTTCTTT. Residues: CASGRDSTMNTEAFF.

The chain uses TRBV4-2 and TRBJ1-4; TRBD1 agrees at 10 bases. The germline CDR1 and CDR2 sequences are LGHNA and YNFKEQ. This CDR3 has 15 amino acids. J was trimmed by 8 bases and V by 3 bases; bases with no gene match: 6. The DNA for the CDR3 is TGTGCCAGCAGCCACTTCGACAGGGGGCACGAAAAACTGTTTTTT. This sequence encodes CASSHFDRGHEKLFF.

The chain employs TRBV2 and TRBJ2-1; 9 nucleotides match TRBD1. The CDR3 covers 16 residues. Looked up from germline, CDR1 is SNHLY and CDR2 is FYNNEI. Trimming took 6 bases from V and 7 from J; bases not matched to a gene: 13. CDR3 protein: CASSAGQGPSGNEQFF. CDR3 coding DNA: TGTGCCAGCAGCGCTGGACAGGGGCCGAGCGGGAATGAGCAGTTCTTC.

The rearrangement uses TRBV6-2 or TRBV6-3 and TRBJ2-5; the D gene is possibly TRBD2 (6 bases). Germline V gene sequence: CDR1 MNHEY, CDR2 SVGEGT. Trimming cost V 5 bases and J 6 bases, with 16 bases left between them. The CDR3 has 14 residues. The CDR3 DNA sequence: TGTGCCAGCAGTCCCGCCCGACTAGGACAGACCCAGTACTTC. This translates into CASSPARLGQTQYF.

This clone was picked up a small number of times. V and J are TRBV7-8 and TRBJ1-6; D is unresolved. The CDR3 is made up of 12 amino acids. The V gene's germline CDR1 is SGHVS and CDR2 FQNEAQ. Trimming left V 2 bases short and J 10 bases short, with 6 bases between. The CDR3 loop is CASSLPKSPLHF. The CDR3 DNA reads TGTGCCAGCAGCTTACCCAAATCACCCCTCCACTTT.

The chain carries TRBV7-9 and TRBJ2-2; possibly TRBD2 for D (7 bases). V dropped 4 bases and J dropped 6 bases, with 24 bases sitting between them. Germline V CDR1 and CDR2: SEHNR, FQNEAQ (reference sequence). The length of the CDR3 is 18 residues. The CDR3 spells CASSSGTRGALDSGELFF. CDR3 coding DNA: TGTGCCAGCAGCTCCGGAACCCGGGGGGCCCTAGATTCCGGGGAGCTGTTTTTT.

V usage is TRBV5-1 and J usage is TRBJ2-2, with D maybe TRBD2 (5 bases). Trimming left V 0 bases short and J 2 bases short, with 11 bases between. The CDR3 sequence is 16 residues long. Germline values: CDR1 SGHRS, CDR2 YFSETQ. CDR3 bases: TGCGCCAGCAGCTTGGTACTTAGCGCAAACACCGGGGAGCTGTTTTTT. Protein: CASSLVLSANTGELFF.

This chain joins TRBV7-3 and TRBJ2-7; tentative D call: TRBD1 (5 bases). The CDR3 has 13 residues. Looked up from germline, CDR1 is SGHTA and CDR2 is FQGTGA. With 2 bases removed from V and 6 bases from J, the gap between germline ends came to 11 bases. The CDR3 sequence is CASSLPGLGEQYF. CDR3 DNA sequence: TGTGCCAGCAGCTTACCAGGGTTGGGCGAGCAGTACTTC.

The chain's CDR3 is CAWSVRLAGHSGANVLTF. The CDR3 DNA follows: TGTGCCTGGAGTGTGAGGCTAGCGGGACACTCTGGGGCCAACGTCCTGACTTTC. This chain links TRBV30 with TRBJ2-6; 9 bases fit TRBD2. V was pared by 0 bases and J by 0 bases, with 6 bases of the junction left unmatched. Germline CDR1 reads GTSNPN; CDR2 reads SVGIG (reference sequence). The length of the CDR3 is 18 residues.

This chain uses TRBV6-5 with TRBJ2-7; 7 bases are a match to TRBD2. Trimming removed 11 bases from V and 3 bases from J; junction bases left unmatched: 13. In germline, CDR1 is MNHEY, CDR2 SVGAGI. This CDR3 has 14 amino acids. This chain's CDR3 is CAGRRGGPDYEQYF. CDR3 coding DNA: TGTGCCGGTCGGAGGGGAGGGCCGGACTACGAGCAGTACTTC.

Turning to this clone: Other nucleotide sequences from this sample produce the same CDR3. This chain links TRBV27 with TRBJ2-3, with D perhaps matching TRBD2 (6 bases). Trimming shortened V by 2 bases and J by 3 bases, and 12 bases separated the two germline ends. Germline CDR1 is MNHEY and CDR2 is SMNVEV (reference sequence). The CDR3 is 15 residues long. In DNA form, the CDR3 reads TGTGCCAGCAGTTTAAATCTAGCGTTAACAGATACGCAGTATTTT. Encoded protein: CASSLNLALTDTQYF.

The table lists this clone with a count of one. V usage is TRBV19 and J usage is TRBJ2-1; TRBD2 aligns across 14 bases. This CDR3 comprises 16 residues. In germline, CDR1 is LNHDA, CDR2 SQIVND (reference sequence). The junction had 10 bases not matched to a gene; V was cut back by 6 bases and J by 9 bases. The CDR3 region has the DNA TGTGCCAGTAGGATGACTAGCGGGAGGGCCTCAGGTGAGCAGTTCTTC. It is translated as CASRMTSGRASGEQFF.

The chain combines TRBV19 with TRBJ2-4; no reliable D call. V was shortened by 3 bases and J by 0 bases, with 12 bases between the two germline ends. Germline loops: CDR1 LNHDA, CDR2 SQIVND (reference sequence). The CDR3 loop spans 16 amino acids. CDR3 DNA: TGTGCCAGTAGTATCCCCCCGGGTACAGCCAAAAACATTCAGTACTTC. The encoded protein is CASSIPPGTAKNIQYF.

The chain has TRBV11-1 and TRBJ2-7; a possible D gene is TRBD2 (6 bases). In germline, CDR1 is SGHAT, CDR2 FQDESV (reference sequence). The V and J ends lost 1 base and 5 bases respectively, with 9 bases between them. The CDR3 length is 13 residues. The CDR3 coding sequence is TGTGCCAGCAGCTTAGAGTCGGGGGACGAGCAGTACTTC. Amino acids: CASSLESGDEQYF.

This clone was found many times. The chain uses TRBV27 and TRBJ1-5; weak D call: TRBD1 (6 bases). Trimming left V 2 bases short and J 3 bases short, with 11 bases between. This CDR3 has 15 residues. Germline CDR1 is MNHEY and CDR2 is SMNVEV (reference sequence). As DNA, the CDR3 is TGTGCCAGCAGTTTACTAGGGGGTCCCAATCAGCCCCAGCATTTT. It is translated as CASSLLGGPNQPQHF.

The chain is built from TRBV5-1 and TRBJ1-6; 8 bases are a match to TRBD1. The length of the CDR3 is 17 residues. The V segment lost 0 bases and the J segment 6 bases; nucleotides outside the gene matches: 8. Germline CDR1 SGHRS, CDR2 YFSETQ. The CDR3 region has the DNA TGCGCCAGCAGCTTGGCCCATCAGGGGGCTGGTAATTCACCCCTCCACTTT. Translation: CASSLAHQGAGNSPLHF.

The chain uses TRBV2 and TRBJ1-5; tentative D call: TRBD1 (5 bases). The germline CDR1 and CDR2 sequences are SNHLY and FYNNEI. CDR3 size: 14 residues. V gave up 8 bases and J gave up 2 bases, with 13 bases separating them. The CDR3 is CASSAGKGNQPQHF. The CDR3 region has the DNA TGTGCCAGCTCGGCAGGGAAGGGCAATCAGCCCCAGCATTTT.

The chain recombines TRBV18 with TRBJ2-2; TRBD2 aligns across 7 bases. Germline values: CDR1 KGHSH, CDR2 LQKENI. This CDR3 has 16 amino acids. V dropped 2 bases and J dropped 3; count of bases not matched to a gene: 6. DNA for the CDR3: TGTGCCAGCTCACCAATGCTAGCGGTTGACACCGGGGAGCTGTTTTTT. This translates into CASSPMLAVDTGELFF. The complete variable domain, with remaining parts taken from reference TRBV18 and TRBJ2-2, reads NAGVMQNPRHLVRRRGQEARLRCSPMKGHSHVYWYRQLPEEGLKFMVYLQKENIIDESGMPKERFSAEFPKEGPSILRIQQVVRGDSAAYFCASSPMLAVDTGELFFGEGSRLTVL.

The rearrangement uses TRBV15 and TRBJ2-1; TRBD2 matches at 7 bases. CDR3 length: 18 residues. Germline-derived CDR1 and CDR2 are LNHNV and YYDKDF (reference sequence). V lost 0 bases to trimming and J lost 9 bases; unmatched junction nucleotides: 17. The CDR3 loop reads CATSRDVAGRARSGEQFF. The DNA for the CDR3 is TGTGCCACCAGCAGAGATGTGGCAGGGAGGGCACGGTCAGGTGAGCAGTTCTTC.